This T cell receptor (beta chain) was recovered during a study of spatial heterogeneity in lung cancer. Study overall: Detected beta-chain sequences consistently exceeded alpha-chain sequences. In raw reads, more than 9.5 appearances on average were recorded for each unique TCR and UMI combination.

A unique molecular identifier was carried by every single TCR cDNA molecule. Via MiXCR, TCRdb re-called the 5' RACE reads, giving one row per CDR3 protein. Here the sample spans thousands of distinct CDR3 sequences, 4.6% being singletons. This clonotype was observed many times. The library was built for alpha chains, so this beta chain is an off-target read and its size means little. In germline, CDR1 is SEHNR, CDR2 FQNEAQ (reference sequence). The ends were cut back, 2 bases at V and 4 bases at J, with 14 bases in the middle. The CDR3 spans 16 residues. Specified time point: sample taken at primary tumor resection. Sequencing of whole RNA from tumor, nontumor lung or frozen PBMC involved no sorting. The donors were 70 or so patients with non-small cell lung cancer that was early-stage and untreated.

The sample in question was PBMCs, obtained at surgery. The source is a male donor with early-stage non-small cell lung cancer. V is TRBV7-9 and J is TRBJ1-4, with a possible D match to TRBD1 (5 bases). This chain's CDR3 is CASSLSGGPGNEKLFF. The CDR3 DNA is TGTGCCAGCAGCTTAAGTGGGGGACCTGGTAATGAAAAACTGTTTTTT.